These T cell receptor beta chains were read from a single sample in a study of response to subunit inactivated influenza vaccine. TCRdb re-derived calls from the RT-PCR reads in MiXCR, one entry per CDR3 protein. The table has around 850,000 distinct CDR3 sequences, about 18% seen once. The sequencing used PBMCs from blood, collected 5 to 6 days after vaccination. The source of these receptors is a man aged 45-60 years who received an inactivated influenza vaccine. CDR3s include the opening cysteine and the closing phenylalanine or tryptophan. Fields, in order: clone size, J gene, D gene, V gene, CDR3 DNA, CDR3 protein. The D gene is left open where the match is weak. A clone size is listed for some rows: how often the clone was seen (once, few, many), or a class if it is expanded.

size: few; J: TRBJ2-3; D: -; V: TRBV6-1; DNA: TGTGCCAGCAGACCCTTAGGGGAAAACACAGATACGCAGTATTTT; CDR3: CASRPLGENTDTQYF
size: -; J: TRBJ2-1; D: TRBD2; V: TRBV30; DNA: TGTGCCTTCGCCACTAGCGGGGCCTACAATGAGCAGTTCTTC; CDR3: CAFATSGAYNEQFF
size: -; J: TRBJ1-4; D: -; V: TRBV5-1; DNA: TGCGCCAGCAGCCCCCACAGGGCAGAAAAACTGTTTTTT; CDR3: CASSPHRAEKLFF
size: few; J: TRBJ1-1; D: -; V: TRBV4-2; DNA: TGTGCCAGCAGCCAAGAGGCCTCCCGGGGAAGGAGGGACACTGAAGCTTTCTTT; CDR3: CASSQEASRGRRDTEAFF
size: -; J: TRBJ1-1; D: -; V: TRBV7-9; DNA: TGTGCCAGCAGCCTTATCACGAAAAACACTGAAGCTTTCTTT; CDR3: CASSLITKNTEAFF
size: -; J: TRBJ2-7; D: TRBD2; V: TRBV6-1; DNA: TGTGCCAGCAGCACCGCGGCGGGAGAAGTCACCTACGAGCAGTACTTC; CDR3: CASSTAAGEVTYEQYF
size: -; J: TRBJ2-5; D: TRBD2; V: TRBV7-2; DNA: TGTGCCAGCAGCTCGGTTGGGACTATTAGCCGCGAGACCCAGTACTTC; CDR3: CASSSVGTISRETQYF
size: few; J: TRBJ2-1; D: -; V: TRBV19; DNA: TGTGCCACCGCGCAGAGCTCCTACAATGAGCAGTTCTTC; CDR3: CATAQSSYNEQFF
size: many; J: TRBJ1-3; D: -; V: TRBV3-1; DNA: TGTGCCAGCAGTAAGGCCCAGGGCTCTGGAAACACCATATATTTT; CDR3: CASSKAQGSGNTIYF
size: few; J: TRBJ1-1; D: -; V: TRBV20-1; DNA: TGCAGTGCTAGACGTGTAACTGAAGCTTTCTTT; CDR3: CSARRVTEAFF
size: -; J: TRBJ2-7; D: -; V: TRBV11-2; DNA: TGTGCCAGCAGCCCCGACAGGTCGGGCCAGTACTTC; CDR3: CASSPDRSGQYF
size: -; J: TRBJ2-5; D: -; V: TRBV4-1; DNA: TGCGCCAGCAGCCAAGGGTTCCTCCAAGAGACCCAGTACTTC; CDR3: CASSQGFLQETQYF
size: -; J: TRBJ2-3; D: -; V: TRBV20-1; DNA: TGCAGCGAAATAAAGGGGGGTGCAGATACGCAGTATTTT; CDR3: CSEIKGGADTQYF
size: once; J: TRBJ2-2; D: -; V: TRBV12-3/TRBV12-4; DNA: TGTGCCAGCAGTTTGGACACCCGATACACCGGGGAGCTGTTTTTT; CDR3: CASSLDTRYTGELFF
size: many; J: TRBJ2-7; D: -; V: TRBV9; DNA: TGTGCCAGCAGCCCGTCTAGTGCCTACGAGCAGTACTTC; CDR3: CASSPSSAYEQYF
size: few; J: TRBJ1-2; D: -; V: TRBV2; DNA: TGTGCCAGCAGTTGGTCCGGGACGGAGGTCTATGGCTACACCTTC; CDR3: CASSWSGTEVYGYTF